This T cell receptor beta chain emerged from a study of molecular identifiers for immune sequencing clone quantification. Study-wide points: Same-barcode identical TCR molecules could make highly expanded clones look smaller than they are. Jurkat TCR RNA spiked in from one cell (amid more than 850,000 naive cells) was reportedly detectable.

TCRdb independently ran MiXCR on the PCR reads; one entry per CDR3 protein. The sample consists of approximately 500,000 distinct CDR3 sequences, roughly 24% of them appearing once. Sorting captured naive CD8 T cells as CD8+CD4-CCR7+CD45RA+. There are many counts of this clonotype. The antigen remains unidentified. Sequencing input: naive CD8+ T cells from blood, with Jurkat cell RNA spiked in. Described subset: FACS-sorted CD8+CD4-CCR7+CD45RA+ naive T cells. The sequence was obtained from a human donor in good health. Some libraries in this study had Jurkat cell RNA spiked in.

CDR3 region: CASSLGQGFSDTQYF. Here the CDR3 DNA reads TGCGCCAGCAGCTTGGGACAGGGTTTTTCGGATACGCAGTATTTT. The chain employs TRBV5-1 and TRBJ2-3, with 7 bases that match TRBD1. V lost 0 bases and J lost 6; bases outside the gene matches: 7. Germline CDR1 reads SGHRS; CDR2 reads YFSETQ. The CDR3 extends over 15 amino acids.